This T cell receptor beta chain appears in the sequencing data of a study of T cell repertoires in cytomegalovirus infection. General study results and limits: Summed public TCR beta family frequency identified CMV carriers bearing the relevant HLA.

TCRdb re-analysed the reads in MiXCR, keeping a single row per CDR3 protein. The sample consists of about half a million distinct CDR3 sequences, about 42% of them appearing once. A remark on this clonotype: What it binds is unknown.

V lost 1 base, J lost 0 bases, and 15 bases lay in between. This CDR3 comprises 17 residues. Germline assignment: CDR1 SGHTA and CDR2 FQGNSA. This chain connects TRBV7-2 to TRBJ1-2; maybe TRBD1 (5 bases). Sequencing used cultured PBMCs, obtained from culture after CMV antigen stimulation. The receptor comes from a human donor in good health (CMV status not recorded). Some clones in this sample may be carry-over from other donors' samples. Here the CDR3 reads CASSLGGGGITNYGYTF. The CDR3 DNA reads as TGTGCCAGCAGCTTAGGGGGCGGGGGGATAACTAACTATGGCTACACCTTC.